This TCR beta chain was found in a study of graft-versus-host responses after intestinal transplantation. Whole-study context: Each recipient received anti-thymocyte globulin induction, then tacrolimus and steroids for approximately 3 years. The study, taken as a whole, reports: Recipient marrow showed GvH clones, some seen first in ileum or blood. HvG clone declines early post-transplant were associated with peak circulating GvH levels. High graft-versus-host to host-versus-graft clonal ratios were seen in allografts of patients with graft-donor T cell macrochimerism.

The protocol was immunoSEQ multiplex PCR, while the TCRdb copy is restricted to in-frame clones and leaves out a portion. The sample holds some 110,000 clones; about 92% are singletons and the top ten take 0.2% to 0.25%. Germline CDR1 reads SGHKS; CDR2 reads YYEKEE (reference sequence). CDR3 length: 16 amino acids. Trimming stripped 1 base from V and 4 bases from J, with 17 bases between. Details on this clone: The antigen is unknown.

The clonotype comes from a human donor who was the organ donor for an intestinal transplant. Specimen: unstimulated CD4+ T cells sorted from spleen or lymph node cells, collected before transplant. J is TRBJ2-5 and V is TRBV5-5, with a tentative D call TRBD2 (6 bases). CDR3 sequence reads: CASSLFLAGTGETQYF. DNA for the CDR3: TGTGCCAGCAGCTTGTTCTTGGCGGGAACGGGAGAGACCCAGTACTTC.